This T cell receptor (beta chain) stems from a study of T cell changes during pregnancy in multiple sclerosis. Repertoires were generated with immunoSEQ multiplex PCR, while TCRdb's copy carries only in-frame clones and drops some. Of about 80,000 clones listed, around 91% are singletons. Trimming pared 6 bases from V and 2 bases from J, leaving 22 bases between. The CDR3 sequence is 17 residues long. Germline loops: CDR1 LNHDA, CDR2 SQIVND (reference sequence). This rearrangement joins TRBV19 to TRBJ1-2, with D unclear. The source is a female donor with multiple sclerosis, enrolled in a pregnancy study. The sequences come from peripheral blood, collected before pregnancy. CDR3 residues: CASSQIRSRQPNYGYTF. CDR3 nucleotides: TGTGCCAGTAGCCAAATCAGGTCCAGACAACCCAACTATGGCTACACCTTC.